These T cell receptor beta chains were read from a single sample in a study of blood T cell repertoires in COVID-19. Profiled with immunoSEQ multiplex PCR; TCRdb holds only in-frame clones, not every one. The repertoire holds roughly 200,000 clones, roughly four fifths seen once, with roughly 14% in the top ten. Sequenced input: peripheral blood. These receptors originate from a man aged 50-59 years who had recovered from COVID-19. Both conserved end residues are trimmed from each CDR3. Fields, in order: V gene, J gene, CDR3 protein.

TRBV4-3	TRBJ1-4	ASSLGTATNEKLF
TRBV9	TRBJ2-7	ASSVGFTVSYEQY
TRBV4-3	TRBJ1-5	ASSQEGGYQPQH
TRBV30	TRBJ2-7	AWSRLAGGFGEQY
TRBV19	TRBJ2-3	ASSIGLAGGKDTQY
TRBV7-9	TRBJ2-5	ASSPGTGGQETQY
TRBV18	TRBJ2-7	ASSPPYRGPYEQY
TRBV6-4	TRBJ2-2	ASRFNRNTGELF
TRBV30	TRBJ1-1	AWSGVVVTGGIGGNTEAF
TRBV20-1	TRBJ1-1	SADSFTEAF
TRBV28	TRBJ1-6	ASSFAGGGSPLH
TRBV2	TRBJ2-3	ASSDGVGDTQY
TRBV28	TRBJ2-7	ASSTPGTASYEQY
TRBV11-3	TRBJ2-2	ASSLGDKNTGELF
TRBV19	TRBJ2-7	ASSIQSGSGEQY
TRBV2	TRBJ1-2	ASEQGIYGYT
TRBV10-3	TRBJ1-1	AISDGRANTEAF
TRBV2	TRBJ2-1	ASSVLAGGEQF
TRBV6-6	TRBJ2-7	ASSEREVGSYEQY
TRBV7-3	TRBJ2-3	ASSPAAGETDTQY
TRBV4-1	TRBJ1-4	ASSQGTENEKLF
TRBV25-1	TRBJ2-5	ASSGFGQIQETQY
TRBV19	TRBJ1-4	ASSITAERREKLF
TRBV6-6	TRBJ2-7	ASSLTWKGLAVKSSYEQY
TRBV10-1	TRBJ2-2	ASRDSTAGELF
TRBV9	TRBJ1-5	ASSVDANQPQH
TRBV28	TRBJ2-3	ASSLQPGQVFSDTQY
TRBV9	TRBJ2-1	ASSARAGNSYNEQF
TRBV21-1	TRBJ2-1	ASSTGLAYNEQF